The text below deals with one T cell receptor (beta chain). The CDR3 contains 17 residues. The ends lost 4 bases at V and 7 bases at J; junction bases unmatched: 16. Germline lookup yields CDR1 MDHEN and CDR2 SYDVKM. These data come from a study of blood T cell repertoires in COVID-19. Turning to the study itself: The United States, Italy and Spain supplied acute and convalescent COVID-19 samples. The cDNA or gDNA used as material had been derived from T cells, B-cell-depleted T cells, or PBMCs.

Per the authors' pipeline: Quantification of nucleated cells was approximated via reference gene primer amplification. Data came from immunoSEQ multiplex PCR; TCRdb stores just in-frame clones and leaves some out. V, J and clone size were drawn from that table, and D and trimming were deduced from the DNA. The sample has some 200,000 clones; around 82% are singletons. This chain uses TRBV28 with TRBJ2-3, with 8 positions matching TRBD2. Sequencing input: peripheral blood. This clonotype was sampled from a woman in her fifties or sixties with acute or convalescent COVID-19. CDR3 sequence reads: CASSSTAGGLFWNTQYF. CDR3 nucleotide sequence: TGTGCCAGCAGTTCCACGGCGGGGGGACTCTTTTGGAATACGCAGTATTTT.